The rows below give T cell receptor beta chains drawn from one sample of a study of response to subunit inactivated influenza vaccine. One entry per CDR3 protein, called by TCRdb with MiXCR from the RT-PCR reads. The sample contains roughly 670,000 distinct CDR3 sequences, 12% to 15% of which appear only once. The sample here was PBMCs from blood, taken 14 to 15 days before vaccination. These TCRs come from a man aged 50 to 60 who received an inactivated influenza vaccine. CDR3s include the opening cysteine and the closing phenylalanine or tryptophan. The D gene is left open where the match is weak. Some rows have no size entry. The others give once, few or many, or a class for an expanded clone.

D: .; size: .; V: TRBV18; J: TRBJ2-5; CDR3: CASSPPFQETQYF; DNA: TGTGCCAGCTCACCACCGTTCCAAGAGACCCAGTACTTC
D: .; size: .; V: TRBV6-5; J: TRBJ2-1; CDR3: CASSYSRAYNEQFF; DNA: TGTGCCAGCAGTTACTCCCGGGCCTACAATGAGCAGTTCTTC
D: .; size: few; V: TRBV7-9; J: TRBJ2-2; CDR3: CASSFQVSVRTGELFF; DNA: TGTGCCAGCAGCTTCCAGGTTAGCGTGAGGACCGGGGAGCTGTTTTTT
D: TRBD2; size: .; V: TRBV7-3; J: TRBJ2-1; CDR3: CASSPTSGRNEQFF; DNA: TGTGCCAGCAGCCCCACTAGCGGGAGGAATGAGCAGTTCTTC
D: .; size: few; V: TRBV29-1; J: TRBJ2-3; CDR3: CSVDRGRGTDTQYF; DNA: TGCAGCGTAGACCGCGGTAGAGGGACAGATACGCAGTATTTT
D: .; size: .; V: TRBV7-2; J: TRBJ2-7; CDR3: CASSSQGNPSHEQYF; DNA: TGTGCCAGCAGCTCACAGGGCAACCCGAGCCACGAGCAGTACTTC
D: TRBD2; size: .; V: TRBV15; J: TRBJ2-7; CDR3: CATSRETGLAGYEQYF; DNA: TGTGCCACCAGCAGAGAAACAGGACTAGCGGGCTACGAGCAGTACTTC
D: .; size: many; V: TRBV11-2; J: TRBJ2-7; CDR3: CASSRGTESYEQYF; DNA: TGTGCCAGCAGTCGCGGCACCGAATCCTACGAGCAGTACTTC
D: TRBD2; size: few; V: TRBV20-1; J: TRBJ2-5; CDR3: CSAPSGGVGWRETQYF; DNA: TGCAGTGCCCCTAGCGGGGGGGTCGGGTGGAGAGAGACCCAGTACTTC
D: .; size: many; V: TRBV27; J: TRBJ2-7; CDR3: CASSLYGVYYEQYF; DNA: TGTGCCAGCAGTTTATATGGGGTATACTACGAGCAGTACTTC
D: .; size: few; V: TRBV2; J: TRBJ2-6; CDR3: CARAGQRRGGANVLTF; DNA: TGTGCCAGAGCCGGACAGCGACGAGGAGGGGCCAACGTCCTGACTTTC
D: TRBD1; size: few; V: TRBV6-2/TRBV6-3; J: TRBJ1-5; CDR3: CASSRQGARGNQPQHF; DNA: TGTGCCAGCAGTCGACAGGGGGCGAGGGGCAATCAGCCCCAGCATTTT
D: TRBD1; size: many; V: TRBV4-1; J: TRBJ1-2; CDR3: CASSQTDRGRGAYTF; DNA: TGCGCCAGCAGCCAGACGGACAGGGGGCGCGGGGCCTACACCTTC
D: .; size: .; V: TRBV6-1; J: TRBJ2-5; CDR3: CASRPQGQETQYF; DNA: TGTGCCAGCAGACCCCAGGGGCAAGAGACCCAGTACTTC
D: TRBD1; size: .; V: TRBV7-9; J: TRBJ2-1; CDR3: CASSLDRDRLNEQFF; DNA: TGTGCCAGCAGCTTAGACCGGGACAGGCTCAATGAGCAGTTCTTC
D: TRBD1; size: few; V: TRBV5-1; J: TRBJ1-2; CDR3: CASSSDRRVGYTF; DNA: TGCGCCAGCAGCTCGGACAGGCGTGTAGGCTACACCTTC
D: .; size: .; V: TRBV20-1; J: TRBJ2-1; CDR3: CSARAERGGYTEQFF; DNA: TGCAGTGCCCGGGCTGAGCGCGGGGGCTACACTGAGCAGTTCTTC
D: TRBD1; size: .; V: TRBV7-8; J: TRBJ1-5; CDR3: CASSSRPGGPQHF; DNA: TGTGCCAGCAGCTCGAGACCAGGGGGGCCCCAGCATTTT
D: .; size: .; V: TRBV20-1; J: TRBJ2-2; CDR3: CSARADNTGELFF; DNA: TGCAGTGCTAGGGCCGATAACACCGGGGAGCTGTTTTTT
D: TRBD1; size: .; V: TRBV10-3; J: TRBJ1-1; CDR3: CAISPQGTNTEAFF; DNA: TGTGCCATCAGCCCACAGGGGACGAACACTGAAGCTTTCTTT
D: .; size: few; V: TRBV10-3; J: TRBJ2-3; CDR3: CAINGIDTDTQYF; DNA: TGTGCCATCAATGGGATCGACACAGATACGCAGTATTTT
D: TRBD1; size: few; V: TRBV28; J: TRBJ1-1; CDR3: CASSSPGQPLEAFF; DNA: TGTGCCAGCAGTTCACCGGGACAGCCTCTTGAAGCTTTCTTT
D: .; size: .; V: TRBV7-9; J: TRBJ2-3; CDR3: CASSSDKAPDTQYF; DNA: TGTGCCAGCAGCTCCGACAAGGCCCCAGATACGCAGTATTTT
D: .; size: .; V: TRBV7-9; J: TRBJ2-2; CDR3: CASTQARVDTGELFF; DNA: TGTGCCAGCACCCAGGCCAGGGTTGACACCGGGGAGCTGTTTTTT
D: .; size: .; V: TRBV5-1; J: TRBJ1-2; CDR3: CASSSELTRRYGYTF; DNA: TGCGCCAGCAGCTCAGAATTGACACGAAGGTATGGCTACACCTTC
D: TRBD2; size: .; V: TRBV20-1; J: TRBJ2-1; CDR3: CSARGRLAGDNEQFF; DNA: TGCAGTGCTAGAGGGCGCCTAGCGGGGGACAATGAGCAGTTCTTC
D: .; size: few; V: TRBV3-1; J: TRBJ1-5; CDR3: CASSRSFSNQPQHF; DNA: TGTGCCAGCAGCCGGAGTTTTAGCAATCAGCCCCAGCATTTT
D: .; size: .; V: TRBV9; J: TRBJ2-6; CDR3: CASSDGGGTSSGANVLTF; DNA: TGTGCCAGCAGCGACGGCGGGGGCACCAGCTCTGGGGCCAACGTCCTGACTTTC
D: .; size: .; V: TRBV24-1; J: TRBJ2-7; CDR3: CAGTRQRGYEQYF; DNA: TGTGCCGGGACCAGGCAGAGGGGTTACGAGCAGTACTTC
D: .; size: .; V: TRBV3-1; J: TRBJ2-5; CDR3: CASSLGTREAQYF; DNA: TGTGCCAGCAGCCTGGGGACAAGGGAGGCCCAGTACTTC
D: TRBD1; size: many; V: TRBV6-2/TRBV6-3; J: TRBJ2-1; CDR3: CASSDQGGQGDEQFF; DNA: TGTGCCAGCAGTGACCAAGGGGGACAGGGGGATGAGCAGTTCTTC
D: .; size: few; V: TRBV15; J: TRBJ2-5; CDR3: CATSRDNAAETQYF; DNA: TGTGCCACCAGCAGAGATAACGCCGCGGAGACCCAGTACTTC
D: TRBD2; size: few; V: TRBV20-1; J: TRBJ2-5; CDR3: CSARKQTSGLLQETQYF; DNA: TGCAGTGCTAGGAAACAGACTAGCGGTCTCCTCCAAGAGACCCAGTACTTC
D: .; size: .; V: TRBV5-5; J: TRBJ1-1; CDR3: CASSLDNGSTEAFF; DNA: TGTGCCAGCAGCTTGGACAACGGAAGCACTGAAGCTTTCTTT
D: .; size: few; V: TRBV12-3/TRBV12-4; J: TRBJ1-6; CDR3: CASSTASRNSPLHF; DNA: TGTGCCAGCAGCACAGCCAGCCGGAATTCACCCCTCCACTTT
D: .; size: .; V: TRBV5-1; J: TRBJ2-4; CDR3: CASSLTQAKNIQYF; DNA: TGCGCCAGTTCTCTAACCCAAGCCAAAAACATTCAGTACTTC
D: .; size: few; V: TRBV4-3; J: TRBJ2-3; CDR3: CASSPTRSTDTQYF; DNA: TGCGCCAGCAGCCCCACTCGATCCACAGATACGCAGTATTTT
D: TRBD1; size: .; V: TRBV5-1; J: TRBJ1-2; CDR3: CASSGDRDRLYGYTF; DNA: TGCGCCAGCAGCGGGGACCGGGACAGATTGTATGGCTACACCTTC
D: TRBD1; size: .; V: TRBV28; J: TRBJ2-1; CDR3: CASSLSQGAANEQFF; DNA: TGTGCCAGCAGTTTATCTCAGGGGGCCGCCAATGAGCAGTTCTTC
D: TRBD1; size: few; V: TRBV5-1; J: TRBJ1-1; CDR3: CASSFGTAPGMNTEAFF; DNA: TGCGCCAGCAGCTTTGGGACAGCACCCGGGATGAACACTGAAGCTTTCTTT
D: TRBD1; size: .; V: TRBV20-1; J: TRBJ2-7; CDR3: CSARALDRSYEQYF; DNA: TGCAGTGCTAGAGCGTTGGACAGGTCCTACGAGCAGTACTTC